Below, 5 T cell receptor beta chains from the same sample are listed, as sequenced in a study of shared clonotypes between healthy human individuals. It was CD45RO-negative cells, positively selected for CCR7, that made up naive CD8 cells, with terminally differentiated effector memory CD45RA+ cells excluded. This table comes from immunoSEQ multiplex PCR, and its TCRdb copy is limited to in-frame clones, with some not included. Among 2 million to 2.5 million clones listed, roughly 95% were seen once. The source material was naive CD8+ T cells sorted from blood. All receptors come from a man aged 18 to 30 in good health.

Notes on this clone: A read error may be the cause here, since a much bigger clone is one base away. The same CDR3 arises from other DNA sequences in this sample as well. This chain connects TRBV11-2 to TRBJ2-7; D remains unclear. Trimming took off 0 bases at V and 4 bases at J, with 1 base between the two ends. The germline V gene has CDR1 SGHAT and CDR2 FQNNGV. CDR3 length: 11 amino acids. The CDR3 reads CASSLEYEQYF. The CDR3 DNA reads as TGTGCCAGCAGCTTAGAATACGAGCAGTACTTC.

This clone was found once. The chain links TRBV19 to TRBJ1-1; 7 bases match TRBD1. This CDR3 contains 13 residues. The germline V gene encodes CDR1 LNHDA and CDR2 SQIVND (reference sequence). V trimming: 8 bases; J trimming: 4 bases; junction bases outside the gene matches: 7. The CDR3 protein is CASVTGFSTEAFF. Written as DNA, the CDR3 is TGTGCCAGTGTGACAGGGTTTAGCACTGAAGCTTTCTTT.

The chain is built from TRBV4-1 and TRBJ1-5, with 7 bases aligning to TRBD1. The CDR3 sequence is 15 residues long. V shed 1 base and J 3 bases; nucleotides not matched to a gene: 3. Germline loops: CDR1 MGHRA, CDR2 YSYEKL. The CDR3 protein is CASSQVQGTNQPQHF. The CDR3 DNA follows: TGCGCCAGCAGCCAAGTACAGGGGACCAATCAGCCCCAGCATTTT.

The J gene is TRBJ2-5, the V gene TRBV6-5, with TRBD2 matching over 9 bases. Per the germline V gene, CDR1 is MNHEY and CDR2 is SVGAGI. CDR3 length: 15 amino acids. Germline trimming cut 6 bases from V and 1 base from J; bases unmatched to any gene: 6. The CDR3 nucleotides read TGTGCCAGCAGCAAAAGCGGGGGGATCCAAGAGACCCAGTACTTC. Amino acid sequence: CASSKSGGIQETQYF.

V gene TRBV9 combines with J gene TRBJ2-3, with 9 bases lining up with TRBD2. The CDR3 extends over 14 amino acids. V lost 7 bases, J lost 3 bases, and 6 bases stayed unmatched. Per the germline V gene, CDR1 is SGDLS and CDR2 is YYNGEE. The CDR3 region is CASGSGSLTDTQYF. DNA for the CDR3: TGTGCCAGCGGTAGCGGGAGTTTGACAGATACGCAGTATTTT.